This T cell receptor (beta chain) was observed in a study of early T cells in non-severe SARS-CoV-2 infection. Study background: Investigators sequenced bulk RNA drawn from unsorted whole blood, and chains remained unpaired. Notes on the study in general: Private and CD4 specificities were missed by VDJdb matching, skewed to anti-spike CD8.

The protocol attached unique molecular identifiers to individual cDNA molecules. TCRdb re-called the 5' RACE reads with MiXCR, one entry per CDR3 protein. The sample has about 26,000 distinct CDR3 sequences, about 4% seen once. This clonotype has ten or more counts. No antigen is known for it. The clonotype originates from an adult who was a healthcare worker with PCR-confirmed SARS-CoV-2 infection or an uninfected control (not recorded which). Sequencing used whole blood.

This chain's CDR3 is CAIISGSTGELFF. CDR3 nucleotide sequence: TGTGCCATCATCTCCGGGTCCACCGGGGAGCTGTTTTTT. This rearrangement joins TRBV10-3 to TRBJ2-2; D is unresolved. Germline loops: CDR1 ENHRY, CDR2 SYGVKD. The CDR3 has 13 residues. Trimming removed 7 bases from V and 4 bases from J, with 10 bases in between.